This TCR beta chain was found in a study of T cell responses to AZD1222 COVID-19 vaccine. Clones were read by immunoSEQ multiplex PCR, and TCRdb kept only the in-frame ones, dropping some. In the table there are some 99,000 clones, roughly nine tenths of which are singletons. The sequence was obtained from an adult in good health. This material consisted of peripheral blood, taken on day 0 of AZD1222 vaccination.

The CDR3 DNA reads as TGTGCCAGCAGCCCCCTGACACATATGAACACTGAAGCTTTCTTT. It is translated as CASSPLTHMNTEAFF. The V call is TRBV7-2, the J call TRBJ1-1; D gene ambiguous. The germline CDR1 and CDR2 sequences are SGHTA and FQGNSA. CDR3 length: 15 amino acids. Trimming removed 5 bases at V and 0 bases at J, with 13 bases between.